These 30 T cell receptor beta chains came from one sample sequenced in a study of T cell responses to AZD1222 COVID-19 vaccine. The protocol was immunoSEQ multiplex PCR, while the TCRdb copy is restricted to in-frame clones and leaves out a portion. The table includes 90,000 to 120,000 clones, nearly 90% detected once. The sequences come from peripheral blood, collected 28 days after the second AZD1222 dose. The source is an adult who received the AZD1222 COVID-19 vaccine.

The V gene is TRBV23-1, the J gene TRBJ2-2, with 15 bases fitting TRBD2. TRBV23-1 is labeled an ORF, and its function is uncertain. The CDR3 is 19 residues long. V lost 4 bases to trimming and J lost 7 bases; unmatched junction nucleotides: 13. CDR3 bases: TGCGCCAGCAGTCCAGGACTAGCGGGAGGGCCGGGGAAGAGCGGGGAGCTGTTTTTT. Translating it yields CASSPGLAGGPGKSGELFF.

Note on this clone: Possible read error: a much larger clone is one base away. The chain's CDR3 is CASSADMGARTEAFF. CDR3 in DNA: TGTGCCAGCAGTGCCGACATGGGGGCAAGGACTGAAGCTTTCTTT. The rearrangement uses TRBV2 and TRBJ1-1; a weak D match, TRBD1 (6 bases). Germline CDR1 and CDR2: SNHLY and FYNNEI. Deletions cut 4 bases from V and 5 bases from J, with 17 bases between. The CDR3 totals 15 residues. Drawing the rest from reference TRBV2 and TRBJ1-1, the complete variable domain is EPEVTQTPSHQVTQMGQEVILRCVPISNHLYFYWYRQILGQKVEFLVSFYNNEISEKSEIFDDQFSVERPDGSNFTLKIRSTKLEDSAMYFCASSADMGARTEAFFGQGTRLTVV.

This chain links TRBV30 with TRBJ2-3; 7 bases fit TRBD1. The junction had 20 bases not matched to a gene; V was cut back by 0 bases and J by 2 bases. The CDR3 sequence is 20 residues long. Germline loops: CDR1 GTSNPN, CDR2 SVGIG (reference sequence). CDR3 DNA sequence: TGTGCCTGGAGTGTGTTTTCACAGGGGCGTGTGGCGCAACACACAGATACGCAGTATTTT. The encoded protein is CAWSVFSQGRVAQHTDTQYF.

This clone was counted once. The V call is TRBV7-5, the J call TRBJ1-2; the table's D call, TRBD1, has no DNA check behind it. TRBV7-5 is reported as a pseudogene. The CDR3 totals 14 residues. CDR3 region: CARAQTAILYGYTF. The CDR3 coding sequence is TGTGCCAGGGCACAGACAGCTATTCTTTATGGCTACACCTTC.

V gene TRBV4-2 combines with J gene TRBJ2-7, with D possibly matching TRBD2 (6 bases). The germline V gene has CDR1 LGHNA and CDR2 YNFKEQ. CDR3 length equals 15 residues. Trimming removed 0 bases at V and 3 bases at J, with 12 bases between. CDR3 sequence: CASSQEWSGVYEQYF. The DNA for the CDR3 is TGTGCCAGCAGCCAAGAATGGTCGGGGGTCTACGAGCAGTACTTC.

The chain links TRBV9 to TRBJ2-7, with 9 bases fitting TRBD2. This CDR3 has 15 residues. Germline lookup yields CDR1 SGDLS and CDR2 YYNGEE. Losses at the gene ends were 4 bases for V and 7 bases for J; bases not matched to a gene: 12. CDR3 bases: TGTGCCAGCAGCTCGAGGGGACTAGCCGGGGGTGAGCAGTACTTC. This translates into CASSSRGLAGGEQYF.

This clone is a singleton in its sample. V and J are TRBV6-5 and TRBJ2-1; 8 nucleotides agree with TRBD1. The germline V gene has CDR1 MNHEY and CDR2 SVGAGI. V lost 6 bases to trimming and J lost 5 bases; unmatched junction nucleotides: 6. The CDR3 spans 14 residues. The CDR3 DNA reads as TGTGCCAGCAGGGCGGCAGGGGGCCACAATGAGCAGTTCTTC. It codes for CASRAAGGHNEQFF.

The chain recombines TRBV14 with TRBJ1-2, with D unresolved. CDR1 is SGHDN and CDR2 is FVKESK in the germline V gene. The length of the CDR3 is 13 residues. Trimming removed 0 bases at V and 6 bases at J, with 8 bases between. CDR3 loop: CASSQDRVDGYTF. CDR3 coding DNA: TGTGCCAGCAGCCAAGATCGTGTTGATGGCTACACCTTC.

The chain combines TRBV28 with TRBJ1-4, with D possibly TRBD1 on 5 matching bases. The V gene lost 5 bases and the J gene lost 4 bases, with 8 bases spanning the gap. The CDR3 runs to 13 residues. CDR1 and CDR2 (germline): MDHEN, SYDVKM. CDR3 loop: CASSQGYNEKLFF. The CDR3 DNA follows: TGTGCCAGCAGTCAGGGATATAATGAAAAACTGTTTTTT.

The chain carries TRBV6-5 and TRBJ2-3, with a possible D match to TRBD1 (5 bases). The CDR3 extends over 15 amino acids. The V gene lost 0 bases and the J gene lost 3 bases, with 10 bases spanning the gap. CDR1 and CDR2 from the germline V gene are MNHEY and SVGAGI. The CDR3 sequence: CASSYSGARTDTQYF. CDR3 nucleotide sequence: TGTGCCAGCAGTTACTCAGGGGCACGGACAGATACGCAGTATTTT.

V and J are TRBV6-2 or TRBV6-3 and TRBJ1-6, with D perhaps matching TRBD1 (6 bases). V was clipped by 6 bases and J by 8 bases, with 26 bases between them. CDR1 is MNHEY and CDR2 is SVGEGT in the germline V gene. CDR3 length equals 18 residues. CDR3 bases: TGTGCCAGCAGCGCTACAGGGAACGTTCGAACTCGGGATTCACCCCTCCACTTT. This codes for CASSATGNVRTRDSPLHF.

The chain couples TRBV4-1 to TRBJ1-5, with 8 bases that match TRBD1. This CDR3 is 14 amino acids long. J lost 2 bases, V lost 3 bases, and 0 bases had no gene match. CDR1 is MGHRA, CDR2 YSYEKL, per germline. The CDR3: CASSQTGGNQPQHF. CDR3 sequence (DNA): TGCGCCAGCAGCCAGACAGGGGGCAATCAGCCCCAGCATTTT.

This chain connects TRBV30 to TRBJ2-2; possible D gene TRBD1, 6 bases. The germline gives CDR1 GTSNPN, CDR2 SVGIG (reference sequence). V gave up 4 bases and J gave up 3 bases, with 9 bases separating them. The CDR3 loop spans 13 amino acids. This CDR3 is CAWIRGYTGELFF. CDR3 in DNA: TGTGCCTGGATCAGGGGATACACCGGGGAGCTGTTTTTT.

The chain carries TRBV27 and TRBJ2-2, with no clear D. Looked up from germline, CDR1 is MNHEY and CDR2 is SMNVEV (reference sequence). Trimming left V 7 bases short and J 3 bases short, with 9 bases between. The CDR3 has 13 residues. In DNA form, the CDR3 reads TGTGCCAGCACTACTGGGTACACCGGGGAGCTGTTTTTT. It is translated as CASTTGYTGELFF.

This chain connects TRBV19 to TRBJ1-1; D unclear. Trimming pared 1 base from V and 4 bases from J, leaving 10 bases between. Germline V gene sequence: CDR1 LNHDA, CDR2 SQIVND (reference sequence). The CDR3 loop spans 14 amino acids. CDR3 sequence: CASSIVDSSTEAFF. The CDR3 nucleotides are TGTGCCAGTAGTATAGTGGACTCGTCCACTGAAGCTTTCTTT.

The chain employs TRBV6-5 and TRBJ1-5; TRBD1 is a possible D gene (5 bases). Between the trimmed V and J ends, which lost 8 bases and 0 bases, there was a span of 11 bases. The CDR3 has 14 residues. The germline V gene encodes CDR1 MNHEY and CDR2 SVGAGI. CDR3 region: CASRTIYSNQPQHF. The CDR3 DNA reads TGTGCCAGCCGGACAATCTATAGCAATCAGCCCCAGCATTTT.

This sequence joins TRBV20-1 and TRBJ1-5, with 11 nucleotides matching TRBD1. This CDR3 comprises 16 residues. The germline CDR1 and CDR2 sequences are DFQATT and SNEGSKA (reference sequence). The V segment lost 3 bases and the J segment 2 bases; nucleotides outside the gene matches: 6. The CDR3 nucleotides read TGCAGTGCTAGTGTTGGGACAGGGGGAGGCAATCAGCCCCAGCATTTT. Translated, it gives CSASVGTGGGNQPQHF.

The rearrangement links TRBV28 to TRBJ1-4; TRBD1 aligns across 10 bases. Trimming at V came to 8 bases and at J to 7 bases, leaving 10 bases not matched to a gene. The CDR3 has 15 amino acids. Germline V gene sequence: CDR1 MDHEN, CDR2 SYDVKM. The CDR3 spells CASRSTGGLGEKLFF. The CDR3 nucleotides are TGTGCCAGCCGATCGACAGGGGGCTTGGGTGAAAAACTGTTTTTT.

This clone was seen only once. J is TRBJ1-4 and V is TRBV9; D possibly corresponds to TRBD1 (5 bases). Germline loops: CDR1 SGDLS, CDR2 YYNGEE. The CDR3 contains 14 residues. Trimming took 2 bases from V and 6 from J, leaving 11 bases between them. CDR3 sequence (DNA): TGTGCCAGCAGCGTTGCTGCGGGGGATGAAAAACTGTTTTTT. It translates to CASSVAAGDEKLFF.

This sequence joins TRBV25-1 and TRBJ2-1; D is undetermined. There are 17 residues in the CDR3. The germline CDR1 and CDR2 sequences are MGHDK and SYGVNS. The germline V and J ends were trimmed by 1 base and 3 bases, with 16 bases remaining between them. CDR3 sequence: CASSEWSGQEFYNEQFF. As DNA, the CDR3 is TGTGCCAGCAGTGAATGGAGTGGGCAGGAGTTCTACAATGAGCAGTTCTTC.

In its sample, this clone was seen once. The rearrangement uses TRBV5-1 and TRBJ2-3; tentative D call: TRBD2 (6 bases). Germline V gene lookup returns CDR1 SGHRS and CDR2 YFSETQ. V shed 4 bases and J shed 5 bases, with 14 bases lying between them. The CDR3 loop spans 14 amino acids. The CDR3 sequence is CASSVRRGRDTQYF. CDR3 nucleotide sequence: TGCGCCAGCAGCGTGCGGCGGGGACGAGATACGCAGTATTTT.

This clone was seen more than once but under ten times. The gene calls are TRBV5-8 and TRBJ1-2, with a weak D call TRBD1 (5 bases). CDR3 size: 17 residues. CDR1 is SGHTS and CDR2 is YDEGEE in the germline V gene. V was pared by 4 bases and J by 2 bases, with 21 bases between. CDR3 coding DNA: TGTGCCAGCAGCCCCATTGATGTTGCCAGGGAAAACTATGGCTACACCTTC. The encoded protein is CASSPIDVARENYGYTF.

The V gene is TRBV19, the J gene TRBJ1-2; TRBD1 matches 8 bases. V was pared by 4 bases and J by 7 bases, with 14 bases of the junction left unmatched. Germline values: CDR1 LNHDA, CDR2 SQIVND (reference sequence). This CDR3 is built from 16 residues. Here the CDR3 DNA reads TGTGCCAGTAGTAAGACAGGGGCTGTAGGCCATATTGGCTACACCTTC. As protein: CASSKTGAVGHIGYTF.

The rearrangement joins TRBV7-8 to TRBJ1-1; 7 nucleotides agree with TRBD1. Germline V gene lookup returns CDR1 SGHVS and CDR2 FQNEAQ. This CDR3 has 15 amino acids. V lost 3 bases and J lost 5; bases outside the gene matches: 9. CDR3 sequence: CASSFNRGWRTEAFF. The CDR3 DNA is TGTGCCAGCAGCTTCAACAGGGGTTGGAGAACTGAAGCTTTCTTT.

The rearrangement uses TRBV19 and TRBJ2-2; D uncertain. There are 16 residues in the CDR3. Germline V CDR1 and CDR2: LNHDA, SQIVND (reference sequence). Trimming removed 7 bases at V and 2 bases at J, with 17 bases between. CDR3 protein: CASIDPRAINTGELFF. CDR3 sequence (DNA): TGTGCCAGTATAGACCCAAGGGCTATAAACACCGGGGAGCTGTTTTTT. The full variable domain, rest sourced from reference TRBV19 and TRBJ2-2, is DGGITQSPKYLFRKEGQNVTLSCEQNLNHDAMYWYRQDPGQGLRLIYYSQIVNDFQKGDIAEGYSVSREKKESFPLTVTSAQKNPTAFYLCASIDPRAINTGELFFGEGSRLTVL.

The chain joins TRBV24-1 to TRBJ1-2; the D is unclear. V was cut by 0 bases and J by 7 bases, with 5 bases left in between. In germline, CDR1 is KGHDR, CDR2 SFDVKD. The length of the CDR3 is 12 residues. CDR3 amino acids: CATSDLGVGYTF. The CDR3 DNA sequence: TGTGCCACCAGTGATTTGGGGGTTGGCTACACCTTC.

This chain uses TRBV6-1 with TRBJ1-4; TRBD1 aligns across 7 bases. Trimming removed 3 bases from V and 6 bases from J; junction bases left unmatched: 16. Germline lookup yields CDR1 MNHNS and CDR2 SASEGT. The CDR3 has 18 amino acids. CDR3 sequence: CASSDLTGSSLYDEKLFF. DNA for the CDR3: TGTGCCAGCAGTGACCTGACAGGGTCCTCTCTATATGATGAAAAACTGTTTTTT.

V and J are TRBV28 and TRBJ2-2; the match to TRBD1 covers 11 bases. Germline CDR1 reads MDHEN; CDR2 reads SYDVKM. The CDR3 contains 16 residues. Losses at the gene ends were 5 bases for V and 7 bases for J; bases not matched to a gene: 9. Here the CDR3 DNA reads TGTGCCAGCAGTCTACCCGGACAGGGGGCAAACGGGGAGCTGTTTTTT. As protein: CASSLPGQGANGELFF.

This chain links TRBV9 with TRBJ2-2; 15 bases match TRBD2. This CDR3 region has 16 residues. CDR1 and CDR2 from the germline V gene are SGDLS and YYNGEE. Trimming removed 4 bases from V and 6 bases from J; junction bases left unmatched: 4. CDR3 sequence reads: CASSLGLAGGAGELFF. The CDR3 DNA reads TGTGCCAGCAGCCTAGGACTAGCGGGAGGGGCCGGGGAGCTGTTTTTT.

The chain employs TRBV28 and TRBJ1-2, with D possibly matching TRBD1 (5 bases). V dropped 2 bases and J dropped 6 bases, with 19 bases sitting between them. The CDR3 is 16 amino acids. Germline V CDR1 and CDR2: MDHEN, SYDVKM. The CDR3 reads CASSLAGTEGWNGYTF. The CDR3 DNA sequence: TGTGCCAGCAGTTTAGCCGGGACCGAGGGATGGAATGGCTACACCTTC.